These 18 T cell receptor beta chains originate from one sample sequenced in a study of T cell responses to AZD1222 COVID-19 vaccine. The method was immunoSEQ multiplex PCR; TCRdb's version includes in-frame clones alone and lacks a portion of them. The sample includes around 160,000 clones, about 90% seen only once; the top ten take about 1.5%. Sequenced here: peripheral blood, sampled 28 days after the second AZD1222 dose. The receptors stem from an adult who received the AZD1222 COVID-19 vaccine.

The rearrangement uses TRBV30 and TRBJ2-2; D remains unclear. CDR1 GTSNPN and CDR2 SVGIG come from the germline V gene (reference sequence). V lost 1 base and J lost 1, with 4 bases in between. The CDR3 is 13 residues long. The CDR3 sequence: CAWSGGNTGELFF. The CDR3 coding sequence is TGTGCCTGGAGTGGTGGGAACACCGGGGAGCTGTTTTTT.

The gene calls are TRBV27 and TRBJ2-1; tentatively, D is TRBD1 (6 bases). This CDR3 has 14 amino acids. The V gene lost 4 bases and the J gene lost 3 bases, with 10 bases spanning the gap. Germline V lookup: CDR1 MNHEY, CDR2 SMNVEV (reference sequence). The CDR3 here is CASSSPGHYNEQFF. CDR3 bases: TGTGCCAGCAGTTCGCCGGGACACTACAATGAGCAGTTCTTC.

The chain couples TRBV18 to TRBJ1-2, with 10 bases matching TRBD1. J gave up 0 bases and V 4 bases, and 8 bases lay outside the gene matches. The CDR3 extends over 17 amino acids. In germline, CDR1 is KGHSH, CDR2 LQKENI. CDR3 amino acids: CASSLGTGEVANYGYTF. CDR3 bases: TGTGCCAGCTCACTCGGGACAGGGGAAGTGGCTAACTATGGCTACACCTTC.

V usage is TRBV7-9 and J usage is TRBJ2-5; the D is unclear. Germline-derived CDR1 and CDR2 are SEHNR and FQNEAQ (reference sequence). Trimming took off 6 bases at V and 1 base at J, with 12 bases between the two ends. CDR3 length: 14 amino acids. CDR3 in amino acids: CASSLAQIQETQYF. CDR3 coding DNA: TGTGCCAGCAGTTTGGCACAGATCCAAGAGACCCAGTACTTC.

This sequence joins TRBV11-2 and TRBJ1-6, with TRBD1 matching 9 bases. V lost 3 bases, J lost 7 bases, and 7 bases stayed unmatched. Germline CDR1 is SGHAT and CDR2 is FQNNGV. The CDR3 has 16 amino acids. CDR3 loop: CASSLLQGATNSPLHF. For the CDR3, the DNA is TGTGCCAGCAGCTTGCTACAGGGGGCAACCAATTCACCCCTCCACTTT.

CDR3 DNA sequence: TGTGCCAGCAGCCTATCTACCTCCGGACTAGTACAAGAGACCCAGTACTTC. Amino acids: CASSLSTSGLVQETQYF. V gene TRBV3-1 (or the pseudogene TRBV3-2) combines with J gene TRBJ2-5; 7 bases are shared with TRBD2. The CDR3 runs to 17 residues. From germline, CDR1 is LGHDT and CDR2 YNNKEL (reference sequence). V lost 4 bases and J lost 2; bases outside the gene matches: 13.

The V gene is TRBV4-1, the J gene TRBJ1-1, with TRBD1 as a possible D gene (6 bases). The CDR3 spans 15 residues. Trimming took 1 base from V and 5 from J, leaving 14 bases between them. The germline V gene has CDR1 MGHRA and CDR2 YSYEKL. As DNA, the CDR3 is TGCGCCAGCAGCCAAGTCGGTACAGGGCATACTGAAGCTTTCTTT. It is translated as CASSQVGTGHTEAFF.

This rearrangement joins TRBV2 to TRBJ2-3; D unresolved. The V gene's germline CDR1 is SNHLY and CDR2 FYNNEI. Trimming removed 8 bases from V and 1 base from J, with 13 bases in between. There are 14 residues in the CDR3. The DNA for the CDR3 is TGTGCCAGCGGTCGAGTTGGGGGCACAGATACGCAGTATTTT. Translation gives CASGRVGGTDTQYF.

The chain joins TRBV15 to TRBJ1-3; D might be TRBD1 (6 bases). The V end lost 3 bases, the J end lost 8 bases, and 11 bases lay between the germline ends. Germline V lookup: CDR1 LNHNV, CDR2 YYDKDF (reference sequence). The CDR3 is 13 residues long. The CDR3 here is CATSRTKGDTIYF. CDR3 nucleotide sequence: TGTGCCACCAGCAGGACGAAGGGGGACACCATATATTTT.

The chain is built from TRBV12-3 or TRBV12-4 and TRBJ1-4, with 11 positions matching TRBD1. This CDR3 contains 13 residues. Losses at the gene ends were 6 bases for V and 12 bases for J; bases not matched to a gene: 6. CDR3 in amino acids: CASRPGTGGELFF. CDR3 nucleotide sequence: TGTGCCAGCAGACCTGGGACAGGGGGGGAACTGTTTTTT.

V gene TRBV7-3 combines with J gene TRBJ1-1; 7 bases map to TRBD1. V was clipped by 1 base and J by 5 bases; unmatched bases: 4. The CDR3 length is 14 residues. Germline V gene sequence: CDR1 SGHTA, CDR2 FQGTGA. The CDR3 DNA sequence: TGTGCCAGCAGCTTAAGCCCAGGGGGGACTGAAGCTTTCTTT. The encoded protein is CASSLSPGGTEAFF.

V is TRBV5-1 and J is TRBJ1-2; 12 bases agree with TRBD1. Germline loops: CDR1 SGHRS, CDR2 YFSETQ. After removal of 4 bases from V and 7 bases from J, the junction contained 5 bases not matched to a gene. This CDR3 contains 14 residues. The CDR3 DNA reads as TGCGCCAGCAGCGTGGGACAGGGGGCGGTTGGCTACACCTTC. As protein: CASSVGQGAVGYTF. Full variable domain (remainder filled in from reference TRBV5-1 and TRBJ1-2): KAGVTQTPRYLIKTRGQQVTLSCSPISGHRSVSWYQQTPGQGLQFLFEYFSETQRNKGNFPGRFSGRQFSNSRSEMNVSTLELGDSALYLCASSVGQGAVGYTFGSGTRLTVV.

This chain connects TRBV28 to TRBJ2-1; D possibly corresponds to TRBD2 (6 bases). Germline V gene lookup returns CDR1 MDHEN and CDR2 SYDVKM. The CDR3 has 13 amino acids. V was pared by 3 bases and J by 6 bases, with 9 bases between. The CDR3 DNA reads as TGTGCCAGCAGTTTCCGTAGCGGCAATGAGCAGTTCTTC. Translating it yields CASSFRSGNEQFF.

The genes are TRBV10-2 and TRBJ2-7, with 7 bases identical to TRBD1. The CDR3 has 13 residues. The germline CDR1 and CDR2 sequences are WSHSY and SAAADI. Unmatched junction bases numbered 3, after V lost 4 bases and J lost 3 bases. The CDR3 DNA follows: TGCGCCAGCAGTGGTACAGGGGACTACGAGCAGTACTTC. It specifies CASSGTGDYEQYF.

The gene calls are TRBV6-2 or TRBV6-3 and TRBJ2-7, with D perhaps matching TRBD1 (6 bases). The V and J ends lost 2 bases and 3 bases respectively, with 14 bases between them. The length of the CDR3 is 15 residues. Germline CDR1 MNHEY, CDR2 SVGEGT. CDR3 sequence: CASSYGLPGVYEQYF. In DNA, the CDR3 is TGTGCCAGCAGTTACGGGCTTCCAGGGGTCTACGAGCAGTACTTC.

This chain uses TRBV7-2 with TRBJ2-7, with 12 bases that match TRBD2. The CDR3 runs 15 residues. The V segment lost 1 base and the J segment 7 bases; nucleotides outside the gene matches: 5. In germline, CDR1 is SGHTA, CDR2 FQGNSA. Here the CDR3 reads CASSLEVTSGREQYF. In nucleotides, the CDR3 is TGTGCCAGCAGCTTAGAGGTAACTAGCGGGAGGGAGCAGTACTTC.

Here the CDR3 DNA reads TGCGCCAGCAGCCAAGGGGGTGAAGCTTTCTTT. Protein: CASSQGGEAFF. The chain combines TRBV4-1 with TRBJ1-1, with D unresolved. V dropped 1 base and J dropped 7 bases, with 4 bases sitting between them. Per the germline V gene, CDR1 is MGHRA and CDR2 is YSYEKL. The CDR3 is 11 residues long.

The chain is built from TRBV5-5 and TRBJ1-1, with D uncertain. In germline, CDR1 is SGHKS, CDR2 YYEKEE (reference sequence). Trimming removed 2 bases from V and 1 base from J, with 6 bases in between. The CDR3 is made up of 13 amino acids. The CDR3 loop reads CASSFNRNTEAFF. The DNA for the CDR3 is TGTGCCAGCAGCTTCAACCGGAACACTGAAGCTTTCTTT.